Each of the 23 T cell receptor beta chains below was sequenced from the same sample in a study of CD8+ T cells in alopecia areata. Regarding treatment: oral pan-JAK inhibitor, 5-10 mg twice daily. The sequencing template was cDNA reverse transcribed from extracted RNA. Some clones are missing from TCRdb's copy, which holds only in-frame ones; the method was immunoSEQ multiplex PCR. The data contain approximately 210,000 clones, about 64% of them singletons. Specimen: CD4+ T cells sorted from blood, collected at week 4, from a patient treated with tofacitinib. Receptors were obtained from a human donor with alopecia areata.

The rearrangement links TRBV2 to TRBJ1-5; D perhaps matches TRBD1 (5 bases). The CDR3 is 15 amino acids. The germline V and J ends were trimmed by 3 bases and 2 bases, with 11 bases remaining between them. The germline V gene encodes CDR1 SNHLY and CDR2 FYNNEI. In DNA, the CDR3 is TGTGCCAGCAGTGATCAGAGGGGAGGCAATCAGCCCCAGCATTTT. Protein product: CASSDQRGGNQPQHF.

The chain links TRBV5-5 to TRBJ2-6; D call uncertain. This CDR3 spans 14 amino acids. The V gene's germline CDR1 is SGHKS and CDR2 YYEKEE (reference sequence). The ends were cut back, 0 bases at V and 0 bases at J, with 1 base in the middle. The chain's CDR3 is CASSLGSGANVLTF. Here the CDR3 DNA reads TGTGCCAGCAGCTTGGGCTCTGGGGCCAACGTCCTGACTTTC.

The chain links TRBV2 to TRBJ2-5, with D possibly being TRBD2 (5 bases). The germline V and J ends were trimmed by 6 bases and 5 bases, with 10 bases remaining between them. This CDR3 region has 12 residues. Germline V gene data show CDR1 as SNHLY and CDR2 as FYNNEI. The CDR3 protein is CASRRAGETQYF. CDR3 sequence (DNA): TGTGCCAGCAGGCGGGCGGGCGAGACCCAGTACTTC.

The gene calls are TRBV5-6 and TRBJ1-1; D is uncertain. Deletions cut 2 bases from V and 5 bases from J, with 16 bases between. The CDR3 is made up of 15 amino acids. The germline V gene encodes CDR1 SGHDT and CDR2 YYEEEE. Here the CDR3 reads CASSFEPAAKTEAFF. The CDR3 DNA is TGTGCCAGCAGCTTTGAACCGGCGGCTAAGACTGAAGCTTTCTTT.

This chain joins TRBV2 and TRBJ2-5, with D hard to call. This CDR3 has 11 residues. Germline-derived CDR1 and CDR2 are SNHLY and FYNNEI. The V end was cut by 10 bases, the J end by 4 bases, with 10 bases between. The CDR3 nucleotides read TGTGCCACTGTGACGGGAGAGACCCAGTACTTC. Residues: CATVTGETQYF.

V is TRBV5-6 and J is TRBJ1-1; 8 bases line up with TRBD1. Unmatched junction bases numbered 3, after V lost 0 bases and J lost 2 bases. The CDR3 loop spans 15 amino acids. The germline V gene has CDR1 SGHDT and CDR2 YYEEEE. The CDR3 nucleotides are TGTGCCAGCAGCTTGGACGGACAGGGTAACACTGAAGCTTTCTTT. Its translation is CASSLDGQGNTEAFF. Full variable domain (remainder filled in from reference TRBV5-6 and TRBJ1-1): DAGVTQSPTHLIKTRGQQVTLRCSPKSGHDTVSWYQQALGQGPQFIFQYYEEEERQRGNFPDRFSGHQFPNYSSELNVNALLLGDSALYLCASSLDGQGNTEAFFGQGTRLTVV.

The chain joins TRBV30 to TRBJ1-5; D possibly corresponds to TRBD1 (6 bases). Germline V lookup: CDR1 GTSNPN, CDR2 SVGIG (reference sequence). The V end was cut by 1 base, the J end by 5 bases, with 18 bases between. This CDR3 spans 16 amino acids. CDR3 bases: TGTGCCTGGAGTGGGATGGGGGGCTTGAGGGATCAGCCCCAGCATTTT. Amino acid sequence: CAWSGMGGLRDQPQHF.

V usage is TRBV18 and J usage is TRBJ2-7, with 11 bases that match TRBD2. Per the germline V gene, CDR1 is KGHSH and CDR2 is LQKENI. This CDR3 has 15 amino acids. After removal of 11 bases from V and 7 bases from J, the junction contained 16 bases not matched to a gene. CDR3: CAGTPGLAGGREQYF. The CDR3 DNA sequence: TGTGCCGGCACCCCAGGGCTAGCGGGGGGAAGAGAGCAGTACTTC.

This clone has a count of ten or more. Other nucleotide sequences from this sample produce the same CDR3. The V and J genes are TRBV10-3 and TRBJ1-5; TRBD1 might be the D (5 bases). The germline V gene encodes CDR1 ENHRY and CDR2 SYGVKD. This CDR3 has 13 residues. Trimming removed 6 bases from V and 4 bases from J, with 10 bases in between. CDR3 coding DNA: TGTGCCATCAGCAGACAGATAAATCAGCCCCAGCATTTT. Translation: CAISRQINQPQHF.

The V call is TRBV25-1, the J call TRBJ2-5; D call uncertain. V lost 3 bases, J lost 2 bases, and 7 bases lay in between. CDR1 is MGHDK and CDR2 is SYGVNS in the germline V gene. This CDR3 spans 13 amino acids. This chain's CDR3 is CASSDPPQETQYF. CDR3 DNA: TGTGCCAGCAGTGACCCGCCTCAAGAGACCCAGTACTTC. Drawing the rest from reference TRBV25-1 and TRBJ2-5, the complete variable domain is EADIYQTPRYLVIGTGKKITLECSQTMGHDKMYWYQQDPGMELHLIHYSYGVNSTEKGDLSSESTVSRIRTEHFPLTLESARPSHTSQYLCASSDPPQETQYFGPGTRLLVL.

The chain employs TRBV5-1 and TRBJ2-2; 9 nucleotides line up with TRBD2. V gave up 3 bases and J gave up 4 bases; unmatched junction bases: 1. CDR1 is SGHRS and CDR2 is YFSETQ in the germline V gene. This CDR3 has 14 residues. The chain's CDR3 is CASSSLAGTGELFF. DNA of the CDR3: TGCGCCAGCAGCTCACTAGCGGGCACCGGGGAGCTGTTTTTT.

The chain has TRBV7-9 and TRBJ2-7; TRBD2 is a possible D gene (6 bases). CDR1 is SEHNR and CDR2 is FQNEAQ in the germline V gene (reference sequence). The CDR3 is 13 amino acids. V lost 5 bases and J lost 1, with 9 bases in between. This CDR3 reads CASSRDSSYEQYF. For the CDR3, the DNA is TGTGCCAGCAGCCGGGACTCATCCTACGAGCAGTACTTC.

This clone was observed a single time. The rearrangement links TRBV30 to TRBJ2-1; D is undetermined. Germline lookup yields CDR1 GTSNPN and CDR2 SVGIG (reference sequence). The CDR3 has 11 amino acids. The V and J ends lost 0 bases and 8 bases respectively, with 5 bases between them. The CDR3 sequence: CAWSVLDEQFF. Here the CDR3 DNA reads TGTGCCTGGAGTGTACTGGATGAGCAGTTCTTC.

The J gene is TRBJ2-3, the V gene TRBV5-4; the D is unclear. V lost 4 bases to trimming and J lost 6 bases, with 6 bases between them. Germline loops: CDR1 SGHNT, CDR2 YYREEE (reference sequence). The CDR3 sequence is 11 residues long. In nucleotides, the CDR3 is TGTGCCAGCAGCCCTGGTGATACGCAGTATTTT. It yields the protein CASSPGDTQYF.

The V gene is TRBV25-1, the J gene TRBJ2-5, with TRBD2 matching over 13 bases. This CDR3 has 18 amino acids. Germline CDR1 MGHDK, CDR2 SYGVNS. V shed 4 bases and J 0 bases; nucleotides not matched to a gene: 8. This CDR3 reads CASSALTSGGQYQETQYF. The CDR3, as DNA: TGTGCCAGCAGTGCCCTGACTAGCGGGGGGCAGTACCAAGAGACCCAGTACTTC. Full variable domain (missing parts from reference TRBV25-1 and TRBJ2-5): EADIYQTPRYLVIGTGKKITLECSQTMGHDKMYWYQQDPGMELHLIHYSYGVNSTEKGDLSSESTVSRIRTEHFPLTLESARPSHTSQYLCASSALTSGGQYQETQYFGPGTRLLVL.

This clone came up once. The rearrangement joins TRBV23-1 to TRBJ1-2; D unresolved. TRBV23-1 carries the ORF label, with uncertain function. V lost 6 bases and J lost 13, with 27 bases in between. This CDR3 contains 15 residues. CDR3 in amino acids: CASSREASGGASSTF. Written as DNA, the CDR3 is TGCGCCAGCAGCCGTGAGGCCAGCGGCGGAGCAAGCAGCACCTTC.

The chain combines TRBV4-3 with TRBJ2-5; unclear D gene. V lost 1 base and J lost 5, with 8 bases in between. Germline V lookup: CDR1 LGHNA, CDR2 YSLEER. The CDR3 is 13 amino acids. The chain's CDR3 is CASSQGIGETQYF. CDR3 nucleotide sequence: TGCGCCAGCAGCCAAGGAATCGGGGAGACCCAGTACTTC.

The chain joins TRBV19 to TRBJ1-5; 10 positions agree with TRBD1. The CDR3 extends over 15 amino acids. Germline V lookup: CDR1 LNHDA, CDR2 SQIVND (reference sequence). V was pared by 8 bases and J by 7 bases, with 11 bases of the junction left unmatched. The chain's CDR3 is CASSWDRGVPQPQHF. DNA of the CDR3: TGTGCCAGTTCGTGGGACAGGGGCGTCCCACAGCCCCAGCATTTT.

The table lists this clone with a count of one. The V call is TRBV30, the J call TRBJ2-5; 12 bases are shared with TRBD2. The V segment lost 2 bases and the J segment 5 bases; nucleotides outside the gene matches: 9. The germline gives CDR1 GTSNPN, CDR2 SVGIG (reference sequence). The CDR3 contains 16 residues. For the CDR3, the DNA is TGTGCCTGGAGTATGGCTAGCGGGGGGGCCTATGAGACCCAGTACTTC. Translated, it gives CAWSMASGGAYETQYF.

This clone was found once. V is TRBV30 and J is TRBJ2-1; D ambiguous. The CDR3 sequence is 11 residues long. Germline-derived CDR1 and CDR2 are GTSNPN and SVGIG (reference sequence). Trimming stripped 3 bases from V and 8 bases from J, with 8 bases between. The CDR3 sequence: CAWRFRDEQFF. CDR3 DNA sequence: TGTGCCTGGAGGTTCCGGGATGAGCAGTTCTTC.

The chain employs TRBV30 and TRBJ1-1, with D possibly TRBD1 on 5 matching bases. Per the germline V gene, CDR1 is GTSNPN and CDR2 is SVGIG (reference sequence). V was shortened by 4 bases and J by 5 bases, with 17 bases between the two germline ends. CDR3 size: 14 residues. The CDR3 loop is CAWNKGTLRTEAFF. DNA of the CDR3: TGTGCCTGGAATAAGGGGACCTTGAGGACTGAAGCTTTCTTT. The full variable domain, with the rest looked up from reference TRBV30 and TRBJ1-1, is SQTIHQWPATLVQPVGSPLSLECTVEGTSNPNLYWYRQAAGRGLQLLFYSVGIGQISSEVPQNLSASRPQDRQFILSSKKLLLSDSGFYLCAWNKGTLRTEAFFGQGTRLTVV.

The CDR3: CASSYSLPIATTQYF. Here the CDR3 DNA reads TGTGCCAGCAGTTACTCCCTTCCGATCGCAACTACGCAGTATTTT. The genes are TRBV6-5 and TRBJ2-3; D is unclear. This CDR3 region has 15 residues. Germline-derived CDR1 and CDR2 are MNHEY and SVGAGI. V lost 0 bases to trimming and J lost 8 bases, with 15 bases between them.

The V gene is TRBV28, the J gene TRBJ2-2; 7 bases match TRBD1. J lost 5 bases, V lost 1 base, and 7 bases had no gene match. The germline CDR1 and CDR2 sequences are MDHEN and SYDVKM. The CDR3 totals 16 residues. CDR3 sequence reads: CASSLSPTGKTGELFF. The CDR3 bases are TGTGCCAGCAGTTTATCCCCGACAGGGAAGACCGGGGAGCTGTTTTTT.